The 7 T cell receptor beta chains below were found in one sample sequenced in a study of blood T cells in healthy people across ages. The use of a sample-barcoded 5' primer and a J-beta primer mix characterized a second PCR of roughly 6 to 11 cycles. Each CDR3 protein is one row after TCRdb ran MiXCR on the 5' RACE reads. The sample yields hundreds of thousands of distinct CDR3 sequences, 25% to 30% seen once. The sample comprised blood. Every receptor here comes from a woman aged 80 or older in good health.

Of note for this clonotype: A much larger clonotype is one base distant, so this may be a read error. This rearrangement joins TRBV4-3 to TRBJ2-7; 8 bases agree with TRBD1. The CDR3 spans 14 residues. V lost 4 bases and J lost 5; bases outside the gene matches: 7. CDR1 and CDR2 (germline): LGHNA, YSLEER. The CDR3, as DNA: TGCGCCAGCAGCCTTTACAGGGGGGATGACGAGCAGTACTTC. It yields the protein CASSLYRGDDEQYF.

This clonotype was seen only a few times. The chain combines TRBV7-2 with TRBJ1-2; TRBD1 is a possible D gene (6 bases). The CDR3 runs to 15 residues. CDR1 and CDR2 (germline): SGHTA, FQGNSA. The germline V and J ends were trimmed by 1 base and 1 base, with 10 bases remaining between them. The CDR3 DNA reads TGTGCCAGCAGCTTAGGGACAGATTTTAACTATGGCTACACCTTC. This codes for CASSLGTDFNYGYTF.

The chain couples TRBV30 to TRBJ1-5; D remains ambiguous. The CDR3 is 13 amino acids. Looked up from germline, CDR1 is GTSNPN and CDR2 is SVGIG (reference sequence). V shed 0 bases and J shed 3 bases, with 6 bases lying between them. DNA for the CDR3: TGTGCCTGGAGTGTTCGGCCCAATCAGCCCCAGCATTTT. As protein: CAWSVRPNQPQHF. Looking up the rest from reference TRBV30 and TRBJ1-5 gives the full variable domain: SQTIHQWPATLVQPVGSPLSLECTVEGTSNPNLYWYRQAAGRGLQLLFYSVGIGQISSEVPQNLSASRPQDRQFILSSKKLLLSDSGFYLCAWSVRPNQPQHFGDGTRLSIL.

On this clonotype: Just one base apart from a much larger clone, this may be a read error. V is TRBV29-1 and J is TRBJ1-5, with D unclear. This CDR3 is 13 amino acids long. Germline V gene lookup returns CDR1 SQVTM and CDR2 ANQGSEA. The germline V and J ends were trimmed by 5 bases and 3 bases, with 11 bases remaining between them. This CDR3 is CSVLGGPNQPQHF. The CDR3 DNA is TGCAGCGTTTTAGGTGGGCCCAATCAGCCCCAGCATTTT.

This clonotype has a handful of counts. J is TRBJ2-5 and V is TRBV24-1, with a weak D call TRBD1 (6 bases). The CDR3 is made up of 15 amino acids. Germline V gives CDR1 KGHDR, CDR2 SFDVKD. Trimming stripped 1 base from V and 3 bases from J, with 11 bases between. The CDR3 coding sequence is TGTGCCACCAGTGATTTCGGCAGGGGTGAAGAGACCCAGTACTTC. This encodes CATSDFGRGEETQYF.

This clonotype came up many times. This chain joins TRBV25-1 and TRBJ1-2; weak D call: TRBD1 (6 bases). CDR3 size: 14 residues. The V end was cut by 2 bases, the J end by 4 bases, with 11 bases between. The germline V gene has CDR1 MGHDK and CDR2 SYGVNS. CDR3 amino acids: CASSEHQGSYGYTF. The CDR3 DNA reads as TGTGCCAGCAGTGAACACCAGGGGTCCTATGGCTACACCTTC.

As for this clonotype: Its ends do not fully match the called genes, so a read error is possible. This chain links TRBV12-3 or TRBV12-4 with TRBJ2-3; D call uncertain. There are 13 residues in the CDR3. CDR3 protein: CASRRGTTDAQYF. In DNA form, the CDR3 reads TGTGCCAGCAGACGAGGCACCACAGATGCGCAGTATTTT.